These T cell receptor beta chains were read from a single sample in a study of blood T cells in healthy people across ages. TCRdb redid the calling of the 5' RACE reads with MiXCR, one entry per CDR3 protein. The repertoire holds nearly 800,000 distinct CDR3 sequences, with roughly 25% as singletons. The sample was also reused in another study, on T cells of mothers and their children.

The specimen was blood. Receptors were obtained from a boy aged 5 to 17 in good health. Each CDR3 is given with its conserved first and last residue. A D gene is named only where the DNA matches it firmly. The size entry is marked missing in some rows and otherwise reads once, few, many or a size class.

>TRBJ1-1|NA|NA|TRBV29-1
TGCAGCGTTGAATCGAACAGGCCGAACACTGAGGCTTTCTTT
CSVESNRPNTEAFF
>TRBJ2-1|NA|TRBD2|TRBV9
TGTGCCAGCAGCCCACAGGCCCGGGGGGGCCTAAATGAGCAGTTCTTC
CASSPQARGGLNEQFF
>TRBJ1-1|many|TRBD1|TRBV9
TGTGCCAGCAGCGTGTCAGGGGGCACTGAAGCTTTCTTT
CASSVSGGTEAFF
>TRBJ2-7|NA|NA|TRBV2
TGTGCCAGCAGGGGCACTACTCTCTACGAGCAGTACTTC
CASRGTTLYEQYF
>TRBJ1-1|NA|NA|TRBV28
TGTGCCAGCAGTTTATTTGGGGGCCGTACTGAAGCTTTCTTT
CASSLFGGRTEAFF
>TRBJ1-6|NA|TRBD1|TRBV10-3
TGTGCCAACAGACAGGGTCCTAATTCACCCCTCCACTTT
CANRQGPNSPLHF
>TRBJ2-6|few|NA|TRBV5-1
TGCGCCAGCAGCTTAACAGCGGCTGGGGCCAACGTCCTGACTTTC
CASSLTAAGANVLTF
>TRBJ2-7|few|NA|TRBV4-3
TGCGCCAGCAGCCAAGATAGTCTAACAGCTGCCTACGAGCAGTACTTC
CASSQDSLTAAYEQYF
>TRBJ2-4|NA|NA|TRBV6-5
TGTGCCAGCAGTTACGAGGGGGTCTGGGCCAAAAACATTCAGTACTTC
CASSYEGVWAKNIQYF
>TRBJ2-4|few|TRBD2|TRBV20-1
TGCAGTGCTTTCCCCGGACTAGCGGGAGCCAAAAACATTCAGTACTTC
CSAFPGLAGAKNIQYF
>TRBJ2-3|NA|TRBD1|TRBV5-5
TGTGCCAGCAGCCTGACCGGGACAGACACTAGCACAGATACGCAGTATTTT
CASSLTGTDTSTDTQYF
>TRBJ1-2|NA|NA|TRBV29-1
TGCAGCGTTGTTAATGCCAGGACGAACTATGGCTACACCTTC
CSVVNARTNYGYTF
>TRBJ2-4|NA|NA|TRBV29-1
TGCAGCGCCGAAGATGGGTCCACCAAAAACATTCAGTACTTC
CSAEDGSTKNIQYF
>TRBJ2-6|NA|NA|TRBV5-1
TGCGCCAGCACCCCGAGGAGCTCTGGGGCCAACGTCCTGACTTTC
CASTPRSSGANVLTF
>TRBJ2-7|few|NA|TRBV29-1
TGCAGCGTTGTACCTCAGGGATTATACGAGCAGTACTTC
CSVVPQGLYEQYF
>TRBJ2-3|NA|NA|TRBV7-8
TGTGCCAGCAGCCAAACGGGCTCAGCCGTGTCAGATACGCAGTATTTT
CASSQTGSAVSDTQYF
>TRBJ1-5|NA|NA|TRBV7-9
TGTGCCAGCAGCTTGGGGGGAATCAATCAGCCCCAGCATTTT
CASSLGGINQPQHF
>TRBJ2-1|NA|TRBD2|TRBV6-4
TGTGCCAGCAGTATTACTAGCGTTCATGAGCAGTTCTTC
CASSITSVHEQFF
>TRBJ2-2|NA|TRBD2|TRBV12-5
TGTGCTAGTGGTCCCGGGGGACTAGCGGTAAACACCGGGGAGCTGTTTTTT
CASGPGGLAVNTGELFF
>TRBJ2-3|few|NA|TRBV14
TGTGCCAGCAGCCAGGGGGTGACAAGGACAGATACGCAGTATTTT
CASSQGVTRTDTQYF
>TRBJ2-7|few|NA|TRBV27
TGTGCCAGCAGTTTATATGCGGGCTACGAGCAGTACTTC
CASSLYAGYEQYF
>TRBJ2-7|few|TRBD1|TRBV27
TGTGCCAGCAGTTACGGACAGGGGGAGTCCTACGAGCAGTACTTC
CASSYGQGESYEQYF
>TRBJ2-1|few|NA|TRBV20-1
TGCAGTGCTAACAGAGCGGATTCCTACAATGAGCAGTTCTTC
CSANRADSYNEQFF
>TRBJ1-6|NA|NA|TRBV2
TGTGCCAGCAGTGATTGGAAGGAAACCCTCCACTTT
CASSDWKETLHF
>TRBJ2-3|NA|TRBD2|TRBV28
TGTGCCAGCAGTACTAATAGGGGGACTAGCGGGACAGGAGTTTTTACGCAGTATTTT
CASSTNRGTSGTGVFTQYF
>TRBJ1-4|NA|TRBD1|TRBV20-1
TGCAGTGCGGAGACAGGGTGGATGAAAGAAAAACTGTTTTTT
CSAETGWMKEKLFF
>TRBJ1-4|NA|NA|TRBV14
TGTGCCAGCAGCCCCCTTCCCAGGAATGAAAAACTGTTTTTT
CASSPLPRNEKLFF
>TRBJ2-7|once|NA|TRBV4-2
TGTGCCAGCAGCCAAGATTTGTCCAGCTCCTACGAGCAGTACTTC
CASSQDLSSSYEQYF
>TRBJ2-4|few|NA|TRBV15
TGTGCCACCAGCAGTCGGGGGCCACAAAACATTCAGTACTTC
CATSSRGPQNIQYF
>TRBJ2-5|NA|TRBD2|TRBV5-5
TGTGCCAGCAGCTTGGCCGGTGGCGGGGGGGCCGGAGAGACCCAGTACTTC
CASSLAGGGGAGETQYF
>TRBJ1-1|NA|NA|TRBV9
TGTGCCAGCAGCCCCCACATGAACACTGAAGCTTTCTTT
CASSPHMNTEAFF
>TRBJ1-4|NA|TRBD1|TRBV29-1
TGCAGCGTGGCAGGGGGCTCGGCTAGTGAAAAACTGTTTTTT
CSVAGGSASEKLFF
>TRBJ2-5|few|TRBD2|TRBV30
TGTGCCTGCACCAGCGGGGCAGCTCAAGAGACCCAGTACTTC
CACTSGAAQETQYF
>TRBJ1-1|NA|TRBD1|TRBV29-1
TGCAGCGTTGAAGAACCGGACAGGCCGTTGCGGGCTTTCTTT
CSVEEPDRPLRAFF
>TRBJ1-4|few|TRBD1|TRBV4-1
TGCGCCAGCAGCCAACCAGGGGGGCTCGATGAAAAACTGTTTTTT
CASSQPGGLDEKLFF